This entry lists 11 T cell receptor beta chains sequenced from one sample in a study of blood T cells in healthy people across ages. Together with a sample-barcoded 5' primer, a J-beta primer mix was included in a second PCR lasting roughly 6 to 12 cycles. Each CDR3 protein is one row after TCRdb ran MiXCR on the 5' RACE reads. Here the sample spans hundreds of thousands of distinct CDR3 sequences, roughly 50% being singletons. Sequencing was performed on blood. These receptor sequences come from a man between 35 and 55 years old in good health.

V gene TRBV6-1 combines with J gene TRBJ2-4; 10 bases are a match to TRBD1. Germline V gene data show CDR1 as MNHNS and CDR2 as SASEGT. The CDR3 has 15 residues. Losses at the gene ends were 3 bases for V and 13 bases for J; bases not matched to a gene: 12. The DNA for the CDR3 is TGTGCCAGCAGTGATAAGACAGGGGGCAAGGGGGAGCAGTACTTC. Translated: CASSDKTGGKGEQYF.

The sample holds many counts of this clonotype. CDR3 sequence: CASSPPGQGVETQYF. DNA for the CDR3: TGTGCCAGCTCACCACCGGGACAGGGGGTAGAGACCCAGTACTTC. The chain links TRBV18 to TRBJ2-5, with 11 bases fitting TRBD1. With V trimmed by 0 bases and J by 4 bases, 1 base remained unmatched. The CDR3 spans 15 residues. The V gene's germline CDR1 is KGHSH and CDR2 LQKENI.

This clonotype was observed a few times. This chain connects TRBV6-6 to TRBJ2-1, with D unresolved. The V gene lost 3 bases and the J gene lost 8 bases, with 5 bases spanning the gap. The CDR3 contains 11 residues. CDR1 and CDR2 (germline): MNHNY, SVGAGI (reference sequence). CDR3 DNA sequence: TGTGCCAGCAGTTATCGAGATGAGCAGTTCTTC. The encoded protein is CASSYRDEQFF.

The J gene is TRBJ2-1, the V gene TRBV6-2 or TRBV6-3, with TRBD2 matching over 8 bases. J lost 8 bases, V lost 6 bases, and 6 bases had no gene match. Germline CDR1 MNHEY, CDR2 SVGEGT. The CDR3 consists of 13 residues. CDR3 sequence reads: CASSRGRRDEQFF. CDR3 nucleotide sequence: TGTGCCAGCAGCCGCGGGAGGCGGGATGAGCAGTTCTTC.

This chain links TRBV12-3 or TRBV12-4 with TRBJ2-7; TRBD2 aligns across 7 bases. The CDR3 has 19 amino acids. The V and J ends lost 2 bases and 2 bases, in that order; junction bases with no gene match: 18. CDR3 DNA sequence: TGTGCCAGCAGTTTACTCAGGATGAGCGGGACTTCCCGGGCCTACGAGCAGTACTTC. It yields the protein CASSLLRMSGTSRAYEQYF.

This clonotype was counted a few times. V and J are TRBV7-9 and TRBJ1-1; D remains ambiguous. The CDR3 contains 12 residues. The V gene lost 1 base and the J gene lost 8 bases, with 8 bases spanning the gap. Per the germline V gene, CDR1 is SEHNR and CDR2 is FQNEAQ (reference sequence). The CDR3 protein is CASSLDRGEAFF. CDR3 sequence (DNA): TGTGCCAGCAGCTTAGATCGCGGGGAAGCTTTCTTT.

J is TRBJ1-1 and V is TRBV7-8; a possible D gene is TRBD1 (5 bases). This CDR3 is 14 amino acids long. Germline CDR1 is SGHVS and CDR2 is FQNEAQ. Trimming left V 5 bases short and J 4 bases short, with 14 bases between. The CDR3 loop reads CASSLRDGFTEAFF. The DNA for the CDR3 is TGTGCCAGCAGCCTGAGGGACGGATTCACTGAAGCTTTCTTT.

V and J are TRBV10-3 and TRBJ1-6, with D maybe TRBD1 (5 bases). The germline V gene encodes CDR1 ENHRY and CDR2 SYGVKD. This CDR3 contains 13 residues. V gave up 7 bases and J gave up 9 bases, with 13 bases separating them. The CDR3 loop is CAITQGDFSPLHF. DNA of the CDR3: TGTGCCATCACCCAAGGGGATTTTTCACCCCTCCACTTT.

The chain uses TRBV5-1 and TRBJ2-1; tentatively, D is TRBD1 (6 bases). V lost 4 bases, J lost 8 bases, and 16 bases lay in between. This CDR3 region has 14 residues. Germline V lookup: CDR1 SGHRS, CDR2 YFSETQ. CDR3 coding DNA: TGCGCCAGCAGCCAGGAAGCCAGGGGCTATGAGCAGTTCTTC. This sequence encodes CASSQEARGYEQFF.

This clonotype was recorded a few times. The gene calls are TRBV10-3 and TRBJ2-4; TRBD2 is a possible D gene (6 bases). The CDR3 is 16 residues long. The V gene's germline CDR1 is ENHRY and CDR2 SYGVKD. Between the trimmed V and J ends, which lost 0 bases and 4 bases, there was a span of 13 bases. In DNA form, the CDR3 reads TGTGCCATCAGTGAGTCAGGAGCGGGCGGTAAAAACATTCAGTACTTC. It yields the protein CAISESGAGGKNIQYF.

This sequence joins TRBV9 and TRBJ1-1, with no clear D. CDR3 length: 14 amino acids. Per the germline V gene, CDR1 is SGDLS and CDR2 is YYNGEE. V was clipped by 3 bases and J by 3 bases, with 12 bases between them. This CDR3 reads CASSGAGWDTEAFF. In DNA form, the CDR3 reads TGTGCCAGCAGCGGTGCCGGCTGGGACACTGAAGCTTTCTTT.